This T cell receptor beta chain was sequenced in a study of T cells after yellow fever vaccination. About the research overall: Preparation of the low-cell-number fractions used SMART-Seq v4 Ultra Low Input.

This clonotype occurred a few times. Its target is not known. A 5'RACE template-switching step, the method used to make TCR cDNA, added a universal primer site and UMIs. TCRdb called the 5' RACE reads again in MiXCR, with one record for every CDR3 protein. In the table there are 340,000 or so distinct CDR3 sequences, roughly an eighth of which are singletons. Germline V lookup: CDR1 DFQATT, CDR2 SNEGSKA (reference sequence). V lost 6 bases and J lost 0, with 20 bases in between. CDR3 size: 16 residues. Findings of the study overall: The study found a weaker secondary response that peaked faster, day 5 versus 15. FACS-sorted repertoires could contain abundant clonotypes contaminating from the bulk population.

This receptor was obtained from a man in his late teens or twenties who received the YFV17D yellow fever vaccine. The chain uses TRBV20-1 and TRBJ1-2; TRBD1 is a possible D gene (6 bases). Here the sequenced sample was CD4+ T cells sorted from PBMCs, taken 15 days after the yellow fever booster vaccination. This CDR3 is CSASSSGAGANYGYTF. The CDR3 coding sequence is TGCAGTGCCAGTAGCTCGGGGGCCGGGGCTAACTATGGCTACACCTTC.